Listed below are T cell receptor beta chains from one sample, sequenced in a study of cytomegalovirus exposure and HLA in healthy donors. The method was immunoSEQ multiplex PCR; TCRdb's version includes in-frame clones alone and lacks a portion of them. The sample has approximately 260,000 clones; 86% are singletons. The sample taken for sequencing was PBMCs. The receptor source for this set is a woman between 18 and 30 years old in good health and CMV-seronegative. The CDR3 runs from the conserved cysteine through the conserved F or W. A D gene is named only where the DNA matches it firmly. Clone size is not always given. Where it is, it says once, few, many or a class for expanded clones.

j_call: TRBJ2-3; v_call: TRBV30; clone_size: -; d_call: -; cdr3_aa: CAWTPPVVAGTDTQYF; cdr3_nt: TGTGCCTGGACCCCACCGGTGGTAGCGGGCACAGATACGCAGTATTTT
j_call: TRBJ2-5; v_call: TRBV10-3; clone_size: once; d_call: -; cdr3_aa: CAIRQGALSETQYF; cdr3_nt: TGTGCCATCCGTCAAGGGGCTCTGTCGGAGACCCAGTACTTC
j_call: TRBJ1-1; v_call: TRBV6-1; clone_size: -; d_call: TRBD1; cdr3_aa: CASSPTGGWSTEAFF; cdr3_nt: TGTGCCAGCAGTCCTACAGGGGGCTGGAGCACTGAAGCTTTCTTT
j_call: TRBJ1-1; v_call: TRBV6-6; clone_size: -; d_call: -; cdr3_aa: CASTHQGGTEAFF; cdr3_nt: TGTGCCAGCACCCACCAAGGGGGCACTGAAGCTTTCTTT
j_call: TRBJ1-2; v_call: TRBV7-9; clone_size: -; d_call: -; cdr3_aa: CASSLASRDYGYTF; cdr3_nt: TGTGCCAGCAGCTTAGCCTCACGCGACTATGGCTACACCTTC
j_call: TRBJ2-7; v_call: TRBV5-5; clone_size: few; d_call: -; cdr3_aa: CASRFRYEQYF; cdr3_nt: TGTGCCAGCAGGTTCAGGTACGAGCAGTACTTC
j_call: TRBJ1-2; v_call: TRBV25-1; clone_size: -; d_call: -; cdr3_aa: CASSDPAGHNYGYTF; cdr3_nt: TGTGCCAGCAGTGATCCGGCAGGGCATAACTATGGCTACACCTTC
j_call: TRBJ2-7; v_call: TRBV5-1; clone_size: -; d_call: TRBD2; cdr3_aa: CASSLVAGGLAGLTYEQYF; cdr3_nt: TGCGCCAGCAGCTTGGTGGCAGGGGGACTAGCGGGGCTTACCTACGAGCAGTACTTC
j_call: TRBJ2-2; v_call: TRBV6-1; clone_size: -; d_call: -; cdr3_aa: CASSEQGPGELFF; cdr3_nt: TGTGCCAGCAGTGAGCAGGGCCCCGGGGAGCTGTTTTTT
j_call: TRBJ2-3; v_call: TRBV4-1; clone_size: -; d_call: TRBD2; cdr3_aa: CASSHPLAGGTTTDTQYF; cdr3_nt: TGCGCCAGCAGCCATCCTTTAGCGGGGGGTACTACCACAGATACGCAGTATTTT
j_call: TRBJ2-3; v_call: TRBV5-1; clone_size: -; d_call: TRBD1; cdr3_aa: CASSLQGADTQYF; cdr3_nt: TGCGCCAGCAGCTTGCAGGGGGCGGATACGCAGTATTTT
j_call: TRBJ1-1; v_call: TRBV6-1; clone_size: -; d_call: -; cdr3_aa: CASSPLGQNTEAFF; cdr3_nt: TGTGCCAGCAGTCCGCTGGGACAGAACACTGAAGCTTTCTTT
j_call: TRBJ2-7; v_call: TRBV10-3; clone_size: -; d_call: -; cdr3_aa: CAISESKLKGEIKDEQYF; cdr3_nt: TGTGCCATCAGTGAGTCTAAATTGAAGGGGGAGATAAAGGACGAGCAGTACTTC
j_call: TRBJ1-2; v_call: TRBV7-6; clone_size: -; d_call: -; cdr3_aa: CASSRYRQQNGYTF; cdr3_nt: TGTGCCAGCAGCCGCTACCGACAGCAAAATGGCTACACCTTC
j_call: TRBJ2-6; v_call: TRBV2; clone_size: -; d_call: -; cdr3_aa: CASRAHSGANVLTF; cdr3_nt: TGTGCCAGCAGGGCCCACTCTGGGGCCAACGTCCTGACTTTC
j_call: TRBJ1-6; v_call: TRBV9; clone_size: -; d_call: -; cdr3_aa: CASSQPYNSPLHF; cdr3_nt: TGTGCCAGCTCACAGCCCTATAATTCACCCCTCCACTTT
j_call: TRBJ2-2; v_call: TRBV7-2; clone_size: -; d_call: -; cdr3_aa: CASSLNPGHSNTGELFF; cdr3_nt: TGTGCCAGCAGCTTAAATCCGGGACACTCGAACACCGGGGAGCTGTTTTTT
j_call: TRBJ1-1; v_call: TRBV5-1; clone_size: once; d_call: TRBD1; cdr3_aa: CASSLGTGGILDTEAFF; cdr3_nt: TGCGCCAGCAGCTTGGGTACAGGGGGCATATTGGACACTGAAGCTTTCTTT
j_call: TRBJ1-4; v_call: TRBV5-4; clone_size: -; d_call: TRBD1; cdr3_aa: CASRSQGANEKLFF; cdr3_nt: TGTGCCAGCAGGTCACAGGGGGCGAATGAAAAACTGTTTTTT
j_call: TRBJ2-1; v_call: TRBV7-6; clone_size: -; d_call: TRBD2; cdr3_aa: CASSHRTRGVGGAYNEQFF; cdr3_nt: TGTGCCAGCAGCCACCGGACTAGGGGAGTCGGGGGGGCCTACAATGAGCAGTTCTTC
j_call: TRBJ2-7; v_call: TRBV9; clone_size: -; d_call: -; cdr3_aa: CASSVVSGEQYF; cdr3_nt: TGTGCCAGCAGCGTAGTTTCGGGAGAGCAGTACTTC
j_call: TRBJ1-1; v_call: TRBV6-1; clone_size: -; d_call: -; cdr3_aa: CASSVGARTEAFF; cdr3_nt: TGTGCCAGCAGTGTAGGGGCGCGCACTGAAGCTTTCTTT
j_call: TRBJ1-3; v_call: TRBV9; clone_size: -; d_call: TRBD1; cdr3_aa: CASSDGQGPLRNTIYF; cdr3_nt: TGTGCCAGCAGCGATGGACAGGGCCCTCTAAGAAACACCATATATTTT
j_call: TRBJ2-7; v_call: TRBV11-3; clone_size: -; d_call: -; cdr3_aa: CASSQGRGGTYEQYF; cdr3_nt: TGTGCCAGCAGCCAGGGTAGGGGGGGGACCTACGAGCAGTACTTC
j_call: TRBJ2-2; v_call: TRBV9; clone_size: -; d_call: -; cdr3_aa: CASSVLSSETTGELFF; cdr3_nt: TGTGCCAGCAGCGTGTTGTCTAGTGAGACCACCGGGGAGCTGTTTTTT
j_call: TRBJ2-7; v_call: TRBV19; clone_size: -; d_call: TRBD1; cdr3_aa: CASSLDRGRSYEQYF; cdr3_nt: TGTGCCAGTAGTCTCGACAGGGGGCGATCCTACGAGCAGTACTTC
j_call: TRBJ2-5; v_call: TRBV7-3; clone_size: -; d_call: TRBD2; cdr3_aa: CASSGTSGGPKETQYF; cdr3_nt: TGTGCCAGCAGCGGAACTAGCGGGGGGCCGAAAGAGACCCAGTACTTC
j_call: TRBJ2-7; v_call: TRBV11-3; clone_size: -; d_call: TRBD1; cdr3_aa: CASSITGESDEQYF; cdr3_nt: TGTGCCAGCAGCATCACAGGGGAGAGCGACGAGCAGTACTTC
j_call: TRBJ1-2; v_call: TRBV5-1; clone_size: -; d_call: -; cdr3_aa: CASSFGTDYGYTF; cdr3_nt: TGCGCCAGCAGCTTCGGGACTGACTATGGCTACACCTTC